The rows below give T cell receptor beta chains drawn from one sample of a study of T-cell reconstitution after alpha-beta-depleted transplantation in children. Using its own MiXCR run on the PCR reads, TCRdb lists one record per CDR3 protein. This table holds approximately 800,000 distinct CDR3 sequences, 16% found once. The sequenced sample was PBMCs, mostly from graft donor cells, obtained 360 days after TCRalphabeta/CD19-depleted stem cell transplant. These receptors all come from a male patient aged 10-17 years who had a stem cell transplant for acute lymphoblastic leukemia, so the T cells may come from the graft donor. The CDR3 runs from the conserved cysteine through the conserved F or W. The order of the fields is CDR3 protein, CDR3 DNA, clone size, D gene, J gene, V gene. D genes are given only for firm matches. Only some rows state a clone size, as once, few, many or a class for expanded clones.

CDR3 protein: CSAAIAGVRYEQYF
CDR3 DNA: TGCAGTGCCGCAATAGCGGGAGTACGCTACGAGCAGTACTTC
clone size: many
D gene: TRBD2
J gene: TRBJ2-7
V gene: TRBV20-1

CDR3 protein: CSARQPHGNTIHF
CDR3 DNA: TGCAGTGCTAGACAGCCTCACGGAAACACCATACATTTT
clone size: NA
D gene: NA
J gene: TRBJ1-3
V gene: TRBV20-1

CDR3 protein: CASLPGTRPHEQFF
CDR3 DNA: TGTGCCAGCTTACCGGGGACTAGACCCCATGAGCAGTTCTTC
clone size: NA
D gene: TRBD2
J gene: TRBJ2-1
V gene: TRBV2

CDR3 protein: CASSLRDRVYNQPQHF
CDR3 DNA: TGTGCCAGCAGTCTCCGGGACAGGGTCTACAATCAGCCCCAGCATTTT
clone size: NA
D gene: TRBD1
J gene: TRBJ1-5
V gene: TRBV12-3/TRBV12-4

CDR3 protein: CSAGRQGLDTQYF
CDR3 DNA: TGCAGCGCGGGAAGGCAGGGGTTGGATACGCAGTATTTT
clone size: NA
D gene: NA
J gene: TRBJ2-3
V gene: TRBV29-1

CDR3 protein: CASSHGQGNEQYF
CDR3 DNA: TGCGCCAGCAGCCACGGACAGGGGAACGAGCAGTACTTC
clone size: NA
D gene: TRBD1
J gene: TRBJ2-7
V gene: TRBV5-1

CDR3 protein: CSARGDSDTQYF
CDR3 DNA: TGCAGTGCTCGGGGGGACTCAGATACGCAGTATTTT
clone size: NA
D gene: TRBD2
J gene: TRBJ2-3
V gene: TRBV20-1

CDR3 protein: CSAGTSGSRYNEQFF
CDR3 DNA: TGCAGTGCTGGGACTAGCGGGAGCAGGTACAATGAGCAGTTCTTC
clone size: few
D gene: TRBD2
J gene: TRBJ2-1
V gene: TRBV20-1

CDR3 protein: CASSEGRVRSDQETQYF
CDR3 DNA: TGTGCCAGCAGTGAGGGCAGGGTGAGGTCGGACCAAGAGACCCAGTACTTC
clone size: NA
D gene: NA
J gene: TRBJ2-5
V gene: TRBV2

CDR3 protein: CATGVAEETGELFF
CDR3 DNA: TGTGCCACCGGGGTAGCGGAGGAAACCGGGGAGCTGTTTTTT
clone size: NA
D gene: NA
J gene: TRBJ2-2
V gene: TRBV15

CDR3 protein: CPSRGTSGTVLFF
CDR3 DNA: TGTCCCAGCCGAGGGACTAGCGGGACAGTGCTGTTCTTC
clone size: NA
D gene: TRBD2
J gene: TRBJ2-1
V gene: TRBV12-3/TRBV12-4

CDR3 protein: CASSSRGRSGTGTNNNEQFF
CDR3 DNA: TGTGCCAGCAGTAGCCGGGGGCGAAGCGGGACTGGTACCAACAACAATGAGCAGTTCTTC
clone size: NA
D gene: NA
J gene: TRBJ2-1
V gene: TRBV12-3/TRBV12-4

CDR3 protein: CASGAGRLSYEQYF
CDR3 DNA: TGTGCCAGCGGAGCGGGCAGGTTATCCTACGAGCAGTACTTC
clone size: few
D gene: NA
J gene: TRBJ2-7
V gene: TRBV12-3/TRBV12-4

CDR3 protein: CASGQSAGIADTQYF
CDR3 DNA: TGTGCCAGCGGGCAATCGGCGGGAATCGCAGATACGCAGTATTTT
clone size: NA
D gene: NA
J gene: TRBJ2-3
V gene: TRBV12-3/TRBV12-4

CDR3 protein: CASSTKLWSSGSGDTQYF
CDR3 DNA: TGTGCCAGCAGCACTAAGCTCTGGTCTAGCGGGTCAGGAGATACGCAGTATTTT
clone size: few
D gene: TRBD2
J gene: TRBJ2-3
V gene: TRBV7-6

CDR3 protein: CASSEYWSGAFF
CDR3 DNA: TGTGCCAGCAGTGAATATTGGTCAGGAGCTTTCTTT
clone size: few
D gene: NA
J gene: TRBJ1-1
V gene: TRBV25-1

CDR3 protein: CASSVDVTGELFF
CDR3 DNA: TGTGCCAGCAGCGTAGATGTGACCGGGGAGCTGTTTTTT
clone size: many
D gene: NA
J gene: TRBJ2-2
V gene: TRBV9

CDR3 protein: CASSSRYRTGGAEAFF
CDR3 DNA: TGCGCCAGCAGCTCCAGATACCGAACAGGGGGAGCTGAAGCTTTCTTT
clone size: NA
D gene: TRBD1
J gene: TRBJ1-1
V gene: TRBV5-1

CDR3 protein: CSALGGNTEAFF
CDR3 DNA: TGCAGTGCGTTAGGGGGGAACACTGAAGCTTTCTTT
clone size: NA
D gene: NA
J gene: TRBJ1-1
V gene: TRBV20-1

CDR3 protein: CASSSLVTDSNQPQHF
CDR3 DNA: TGTGCCAGCAGCTCCCTTGTGACGGATAGCAATCAGCCCCAGCATTTT
clone size: few
D gene: NA
J gene: TRBJ1-5
V gene: TRBV7-9

CDR3 protein: CASSLTGPGYEQYF
CDR3 DNA: TGTGCCAGCAGTCTAACGGGACCCGGCTACGAGCAGTACTTC
clone size: many
D gene: NA
J gene: TRBJ2-7
V gene: TRBV12-3/TRBV12-4

CDR3 protein: CASSLLRAGAYEQYF
CDR3 DNA: TGTGCCAGCAGTTTATTACGAGCGGGAGCCTACGAGCAGTACTTC
clone size: NA
D gene: TRBD2
J gene: TRBJ2-7
V gene: TRBV12-3/TRBV12-4

CDR3 protein: CASSLVAGSDTQYF
CDR3 DNA: TGTGCCAGCAGCTTAGTGGCCGGGTCAGATACGCAGTATTTT
clone size: many
D gene: NA
J gene: TRBJ2-3
V gene: TRBV7-9

CDR3 protein: CASSQGPTPNTEAFF
CDR3 DNA: TGCGCCAGCAGCCAAGGCCCCACCCCGAACACTGAAGCTTTCTTT
clone size: few
D gene: NA
J gene: TRBJ1-1
V gene: TRBV4-1

CDR3 protein: CASSIGGRPHQPQHF
CDR3 DNA: TGTGCCAGTAGTATCGGGGGAAGGCCTCATCAGCCCCAGCATTTT
clone size: few
D gene: NA
J gene: TRBJ1-5
V gene: TRBV19

CDR3 protein: CASGRDITQRDIQYF
CDR3 DNA: TGTGCCAGCGGGCGGGACATCACGCAACGAGACATTCAGTACTTC
clone size: few
D gene: NA
J gene: TRBJ2-4
V gene: TRBV9